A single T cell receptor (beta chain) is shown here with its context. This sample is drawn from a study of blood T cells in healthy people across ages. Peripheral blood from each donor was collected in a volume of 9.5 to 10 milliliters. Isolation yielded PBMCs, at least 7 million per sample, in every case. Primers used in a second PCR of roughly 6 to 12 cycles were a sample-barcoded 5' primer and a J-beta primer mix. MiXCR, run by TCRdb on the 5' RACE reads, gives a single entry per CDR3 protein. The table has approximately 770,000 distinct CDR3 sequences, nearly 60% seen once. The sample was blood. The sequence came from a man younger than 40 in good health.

CDR3 sequence: CAVLGAKNIQYF. In nucleotides, the CDR3 is TGTGCCGTCTTGGGAGCCAAAAACATTCAGTACTTC. The chain links TRBV5-4 to TRBJ2-4; D unresolved. CDR3 size: 12 residues. V lost 10 bases and J 0 bases, leaving 8 bases between the germline ends. Germline loops: CDR1 SGHNT, CDR2 YYREEE (reference sequence). Together with reference TRBV5-4 and TRBJ2-4, the CDR3 gives the full variable domain: ETGVTQSPTHLIKTRGQQVTLRCSSQSGHNTVSWYQQALGQGPQFIFQYYREEENGRGNFPPRFSGLQFPNYSSELNVNALELDDSALYLCAVLGAKNIQYFGAGTRLSVL.